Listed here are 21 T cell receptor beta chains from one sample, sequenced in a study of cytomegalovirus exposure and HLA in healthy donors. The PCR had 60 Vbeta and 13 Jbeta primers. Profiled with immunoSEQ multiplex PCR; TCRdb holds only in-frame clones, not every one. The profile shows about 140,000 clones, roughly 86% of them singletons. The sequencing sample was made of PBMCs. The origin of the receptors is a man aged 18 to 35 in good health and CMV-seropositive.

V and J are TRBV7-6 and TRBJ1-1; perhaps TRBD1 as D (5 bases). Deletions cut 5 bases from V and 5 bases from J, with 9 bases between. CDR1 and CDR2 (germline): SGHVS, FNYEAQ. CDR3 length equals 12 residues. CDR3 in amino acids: CASSQGATEAFF. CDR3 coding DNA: TGTGCCAGCAGCCAAGGGGCTACTGAAGCTTTCTTT.

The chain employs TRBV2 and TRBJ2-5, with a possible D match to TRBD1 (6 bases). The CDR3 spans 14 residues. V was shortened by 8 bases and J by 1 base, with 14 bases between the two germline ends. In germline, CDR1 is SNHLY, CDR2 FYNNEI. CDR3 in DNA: TGTGCCAGCTGGAAGGGGGAGTTCCAAGAGACCCAGTACTTC. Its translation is CASWKGEFQETQYF.

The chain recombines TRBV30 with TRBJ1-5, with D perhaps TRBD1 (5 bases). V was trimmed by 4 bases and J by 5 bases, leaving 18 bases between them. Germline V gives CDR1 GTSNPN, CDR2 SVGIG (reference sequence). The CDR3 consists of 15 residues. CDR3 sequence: CAWNPGGSNYQPQHF. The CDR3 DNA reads TGTGCCTGGAACCCCGGGGGTTCTAATTATCAGCCCCAGCATTTT.

The CDR3 DNA follows: TGTGCCAGCAGTTACTCGAAAGAGCGTGGCTACACCTTC. Amino acids: CASSYSKERGYTF. V usage is TRBV6-6 and J usage is TRBJ1-2, with D hard to call. The V and J ends lost 0 bases and 7 bases respectively, with 9 bases between them. The CDR3 is made up of 13 amino acids. CDR1 and CDR2 (germline): MNHNY, SVGAGI (reference sequence).

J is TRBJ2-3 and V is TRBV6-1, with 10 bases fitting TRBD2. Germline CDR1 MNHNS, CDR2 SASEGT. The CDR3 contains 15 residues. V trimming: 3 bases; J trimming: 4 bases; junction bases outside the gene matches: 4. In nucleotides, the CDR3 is TGTGCCAGCAGTGAGTCGCTAGCGGGAGCAGATACGCAGTATTTT. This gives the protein CASSESLAGADTQYF.

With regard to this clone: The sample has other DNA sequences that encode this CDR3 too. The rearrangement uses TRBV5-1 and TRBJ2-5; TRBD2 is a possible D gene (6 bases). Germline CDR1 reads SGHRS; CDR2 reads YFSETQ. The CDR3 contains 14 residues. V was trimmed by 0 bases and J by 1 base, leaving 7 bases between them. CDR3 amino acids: CASSLGEVQETQYF. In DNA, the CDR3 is TGCGCCAGCAGCTTGGGGGAGGTCCAAGAGACCCAGTACTTC.

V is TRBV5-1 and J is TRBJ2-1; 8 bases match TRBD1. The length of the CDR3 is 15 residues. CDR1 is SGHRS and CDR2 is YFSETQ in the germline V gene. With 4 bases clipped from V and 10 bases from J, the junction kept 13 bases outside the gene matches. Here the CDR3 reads CASSPDRAGAQEQFF. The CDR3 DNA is TGCGCCAGCAGCCCGGACAGGGCTGGTGCGCAAGAGCAGTTCTTC.

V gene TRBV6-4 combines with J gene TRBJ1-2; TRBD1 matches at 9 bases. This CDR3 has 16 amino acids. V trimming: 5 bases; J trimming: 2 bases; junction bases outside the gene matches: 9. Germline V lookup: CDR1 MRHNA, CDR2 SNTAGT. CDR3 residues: CASSRTGAGLNYGYTF. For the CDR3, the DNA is TGTGCCAGCAGTAGGACAGGGGCCGGACTCAACTATGGCTACACCTTC.

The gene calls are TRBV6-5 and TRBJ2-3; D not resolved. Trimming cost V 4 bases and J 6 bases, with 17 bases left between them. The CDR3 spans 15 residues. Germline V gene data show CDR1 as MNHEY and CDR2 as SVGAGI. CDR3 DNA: TGTGCCAGCAGTTTGGGTGTTAGCAAGTGGGATACGCAGTATTTT. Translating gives CASSLGVSKWDTQYF.

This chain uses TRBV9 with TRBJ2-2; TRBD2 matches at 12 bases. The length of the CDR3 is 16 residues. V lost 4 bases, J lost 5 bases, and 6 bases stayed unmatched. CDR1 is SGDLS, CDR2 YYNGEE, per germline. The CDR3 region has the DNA TGTGCCAGCAGCACCCGGACTAGCGGGACTACCGGGGAGCTGTTTTTT. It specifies CASSTRTSGTTGELFF.

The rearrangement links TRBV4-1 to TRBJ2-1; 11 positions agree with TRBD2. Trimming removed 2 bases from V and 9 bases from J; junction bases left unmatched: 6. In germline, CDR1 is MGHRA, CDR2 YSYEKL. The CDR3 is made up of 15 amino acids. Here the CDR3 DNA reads TGCGCCAGCAGCCAAATGACTAGCGGGACAGTTGAGCAGTTCTTC. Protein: CASSQMTSGTVEQFF.

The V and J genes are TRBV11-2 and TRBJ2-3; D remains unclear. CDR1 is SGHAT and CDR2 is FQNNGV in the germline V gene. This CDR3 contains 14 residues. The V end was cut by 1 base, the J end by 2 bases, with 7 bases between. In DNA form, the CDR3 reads TGTGCCAGCAGCTTAGTGGAGAACACAGATACGCAGTATTTT. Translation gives CASSLVENTDTQYF.

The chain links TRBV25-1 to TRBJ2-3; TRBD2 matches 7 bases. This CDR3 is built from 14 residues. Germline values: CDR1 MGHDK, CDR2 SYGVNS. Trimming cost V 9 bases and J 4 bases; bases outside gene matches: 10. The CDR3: CASGFGGGADTQYF. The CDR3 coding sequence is TGTGCCAGTGGGTTTGGGGGAGGGGCAGATACGCAGTATTTT.

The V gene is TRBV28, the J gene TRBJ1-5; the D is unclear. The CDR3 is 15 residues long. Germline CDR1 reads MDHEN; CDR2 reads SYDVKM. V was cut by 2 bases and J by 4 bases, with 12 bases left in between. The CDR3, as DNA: TGTGCCAGCAGTTTACCGGGAACCTCAAATCAGCCCCAGCATTTT. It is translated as CASSLPGTSNQPQHF.

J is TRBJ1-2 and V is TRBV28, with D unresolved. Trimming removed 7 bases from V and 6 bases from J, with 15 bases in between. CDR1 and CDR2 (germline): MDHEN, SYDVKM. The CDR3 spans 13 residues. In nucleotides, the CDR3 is TGTGCCAGCATATTACCTACCCAGGATGGCTACACCTTC. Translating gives CASILPTQDGYTF.

CDR3 in amino acids: CATSDYTYEQYF. CDR3 in DNA: TGTGCCACCTCGGACTACACCTACGAGCAGTACTTC. The chain carries TRBV15 and TRBJ2-7; tentative D call: TRBD2 (6 bases). This CDR3 has 12 residues. Germline loops: CDR1 LNHNV, CDR2 YYDKDF (reference sequence). Trimming removed 8 bases at V and 2 bases at J, with 10 bases between.

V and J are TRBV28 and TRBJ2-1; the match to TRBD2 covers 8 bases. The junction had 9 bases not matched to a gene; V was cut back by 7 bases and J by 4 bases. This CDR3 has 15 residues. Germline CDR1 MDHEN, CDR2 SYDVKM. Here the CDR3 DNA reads TGTGCCAGCACGTTTAGCGGGAAGCAATACAATGAGCAGTTCTTC. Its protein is CASTFSGKQYNEQFF. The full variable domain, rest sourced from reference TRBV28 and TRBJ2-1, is DVKVTQSSRYLVKRTGEKVFLECVQDMDHENMFWYRQDPGLGLRLIYFSYDVKMKEKGDIPEGYSVSREKKERFSLILESASTNQTSMYLCASTFSGKQYNEQFFGPGTRLTVL.

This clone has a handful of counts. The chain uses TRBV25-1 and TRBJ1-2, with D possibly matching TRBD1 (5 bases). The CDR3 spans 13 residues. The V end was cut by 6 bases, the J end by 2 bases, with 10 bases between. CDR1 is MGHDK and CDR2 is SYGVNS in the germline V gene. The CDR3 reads CASRQENNYGYTF. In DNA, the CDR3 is TGTGCCAGCAGACAGGAAAACAACTATGGCTACACCTTC.

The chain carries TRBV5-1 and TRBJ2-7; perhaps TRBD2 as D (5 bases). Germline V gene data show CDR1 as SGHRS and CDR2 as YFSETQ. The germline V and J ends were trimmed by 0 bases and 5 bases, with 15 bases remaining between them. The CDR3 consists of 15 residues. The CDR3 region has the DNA TGCGCCAGCAGCTTGGCAGGACTCCCAGGCGACGAGCAGTACTTC. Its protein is CASSLAGLPGDEQYF. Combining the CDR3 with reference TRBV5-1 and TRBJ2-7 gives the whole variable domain KAGVTQTPRYLIKTRGQQVTLSCSPISGHRSVSWYQQTPGQGLQFLFEYFSETQRNKGNFPGRFSGRQFSNSRSEMNVSTLELGDSALYLCASSLAGLPGDEQYFGPGTRLTVT.

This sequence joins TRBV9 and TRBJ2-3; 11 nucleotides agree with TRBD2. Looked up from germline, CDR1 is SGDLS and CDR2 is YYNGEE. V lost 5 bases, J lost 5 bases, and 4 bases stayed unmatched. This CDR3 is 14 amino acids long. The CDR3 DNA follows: TGTGCCAGCAGTACTAGCGGGAGTATAGATACGCAGTATTTT. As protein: CASSTSGSIDTQYF.

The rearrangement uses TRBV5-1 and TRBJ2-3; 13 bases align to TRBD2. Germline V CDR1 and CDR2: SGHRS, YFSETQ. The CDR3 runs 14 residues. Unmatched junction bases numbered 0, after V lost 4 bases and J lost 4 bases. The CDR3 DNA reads TGCGCCAGCAGCGGGACTAGCGGGGCAGATACGCAGTATTTT. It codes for CASSGTSGADTQYF. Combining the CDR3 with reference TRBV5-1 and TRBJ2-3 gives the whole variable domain KAGVTQTPRYLIKTRGQQVTLSCSPISGHRSVSWYQQTPGQGLQFLFEYFSETQRNKGNFPGRFSGRQFSNSRSEMNVSTLELGDSALYLCASSGTSGADTQYFGPGTRLTVL.